This T cell receptor beta chain was obtained from a study of shared clonotypes between healthy human individuals. Background on the study: The study used three CD4 naive, three CD4 memory, two CD8 naive and one CD8 memory plate per donor.

The CDR3 runs to 13 residues. The V gene's germline CDR1 is MNHNS and CDR2 SASEGT. V shed 6 bases and J shed 0 bases, with 6 bases lying between them. Study-wide findings and caveats: A handful of donors showed sharing of around 5% of naive CD4 clonotypes.

Turning to this clone: The antigen remains unidentified.

Donors, without exception, were Caucasian adults residing in Nashville, Tennessee. Assay execution took place at the deep level. TCRdb's table, derived via immunoSEQ multiplex PCR, lists solely in-frame clones and lacks some. The sample has millions of clones, over 85% seen once; the top ten hold around 0.13%. This clonotype was obtained from a man in his late teens or twenties in good health. This chain joins TRBV6-1 and TRBJ1-3; D gene uncertain. Specimen: naive CD4+ T cells sorted from blood. Subset described: CD45RA+ positively selected. In DNA, the CDR3 is TGTGCCAGCAGCGGGATCTCTGGAAACACCATATATTTT. It codes for CASSGISGNTIYF.